A selection of T cell receptor beta chains follows, all from one sample in a study of lymphopenia after photon versus proton radiotherapy. Profiling relied on immunoSEQ multiplex PCR, and the TCRdb table lists in-frame clones only, not all of them. The sample carries 83,000 or so clones, about 86% recorded once. The sequencing here drew on peripheral blood, taken from a patient treated with proton-based radiotherapy. These receptors originate from a man in his 60s with pancreatic cancer. The CDR3 runs from the conserved cysteine through the conserved F or W. D genes are given only for firm matches. Where a row states a size, it is once, few, many or the class of an expanded clone; other rows omit it.

CDR3nt: TGTGCCAGCAGCTTGGGGGCAGGGGCAAGTCAGCCCCAGCATTTT; CDR3aa: CASSLGAGASQPQHF; d_gene: .; v_gene: TRBV5-6; j_gene: TRBJ1-5; abundance: .
CDR3nt: TGTGCCAGCAGTTTGGCCTGGCAACGGCGGTACTTC; CDR3aa: CASSLAWQRRYF; d_gene: .; v_gene: TRBV28; j_gene: TRBJ2-7; abundance: .
CDR3nt: TGTGCCAGCAGTTTCACACAGGGGCACTTAGAGGCCAACGTCCTGACTTTC; CDR3aa: CASSFTQGHLEANVLTF; d_gene: TRBD1; v_gene: TRBV27; j_gene: TRBJ2-6; abundance: .
CDR3nt: TGTGCCAGCAGCTTCTCCGTGGGCGGGGAGCAGTACTTC; CDR3aa: CASSFSVGGEQYF; d_gene: .; v_gene: TRBV11-3; j_gene: TRBJ2-7; abundance: .
CDR3nt: TGTGCCAGCAGTTTATACAGGGGAGCGGGGGTAGGAGGCTACACCTTC; CDR3aa: CASSLYRGAGVGGYTF; d_gene: TRBD1; v_gene: TRBV27; j_gene: TRBJ1-2; abundance: .
CDR3nt: TGTGCCAGCAGCTTAGATCCCCTAGCGGGCGGGGAGCTGTTTTTT; CDR3aa: CASSLDPLAGGELFF; d_gene: TRBD2; v_gene: TRBV7-6; j_gene: TRBJ2-2; abundance: .
CDR3nt: TGTGCCAGCAGCTCTGGGCGCGGTGCGGAAAGCACAGATACGCAGTATTTT; CDR3aa: CASSSGRGAESTDTQYF; d_gene: .; v_gene: TRBV7-9; j_gene: TRBJ2-3; abundance: .
CDR3nt: TGTGCCAGCAGCCCTACGGGACACCCTGAAGCTTTCTTT; CDR3aa: CASSPTGHPEAFF; d_gene: .; v_gene: TRBV7-3; j_gene: TRBJ1-1; abundance: .
CDR3nt: TGTGCCAGTAGCCGGACAGGGACCTATGGCTACACCTTC; CDR3aa: CASSRTGTYGYTF; d_gene: TRBD1; v_gene: TRBV19; j_gene: TRBJ1-2; abundance: .
CDR3nt: TGTGCCAGCAGTTTATCGACAGGGGTAGCCGAGCAGTACTTC; CDR3aa: CASSLSTGVAEQYF; d_gene: TRBD1; v_gene: TRBV28; j_gene: TRBJ2-7; abundance: .
CDR3nt: TGTGCCAGCGGTGGGACGTACTACGAGCAGTACTTC; CDR3aa: CASGGTYYEQYF; d_gene: .; v_gene: TRBV28; j_gene: TRBJ2-7; abundance: .
CDR3nt: TGCAGTGCTAGTCGATCCGGGGGGTTT; CDR3aa: CSASRSGGF; d_gene: .; v_gene: TRBV20-1; j_gene: TRBJ1-1; abundance: .
CDR3nt: TGTGCCAGCAGCGCAAGAAGAGCAGGAAACACCATATATTTT; CDR3aa: CASSARRAGNTIYF; d_gene: .; v_gene: TRBV11-3; j_gene: TRBJ1-3; abundance: few
CDR3nt: TGTGCCAGCAGCCCCCGACCACATTCTGGGGCCAACGTCCTGACTTTC; CDR3aa: CASSPRPHSGANVLTF; d_gene: .; v_gene: TRBV9; j_gene: TRBJ2-6; abundance: .
CDR3nt: TGCGCCAGCAGCTTGGGTATGGGGGTCACGGAAGGCAAAGAGACCCAGTACTTC; CDR3aa: CASSLGMGVTEGKETQYF; d_gene: .; v_gene: TRBV5-1; j_gene: TRBJ2-5; abundance: .
CDR3nt: TGTGCCAGCAGCTCCCTGGGCGGGACTGGCACAGATACGCAGTATTTT; CDR3aa: CASSSLGGTGTDTQYF; d_gene: .; v_gene: TRBV7-2; j_gene: TRBJ2-3; abundance: .
CDR3nt: TGTGCCAGCAGCTTAGATAGAGGGGTCTTGGAGCAGTACTTC; CDR3aa: CASSLDRGVLEQYF; d_gene: .; v_gene: TRBV7-8; j_gene: TRBJ2-7; abundance: .
CDR3nt: TGTGCCAGCAGTTTATACCCCGGGTCGGCCTCCTACAATGAGCAGTTCTTC; CDR3aa: CASSLYPGSASYNEQFF; d_gene: .; v_gene: TRBV28; j_gene: TRBJ2-1; abundance: .
CDR3nt: TGCGCCAGCTCACGCCTCTCCTGGGGGGCCGGGGAGCTGTTTTTT; CDR3aa: CASSRLSWGAGELFF; d_gene: .; v_gene: TRBV5-1; j_gene: TRBJ2-2; abundance: .
CDR3nt: TGCGCCAGCAGCCAATCACTAGCGGGGGGATCTGGGGCCAACGTCCTGACTTTC; CDR3aa: CASSQSLAGGSGANVLTF; d_gene: TRBD2; v_gene: TRBV4-3; j_gene: TRBJ2-6; abundance: .
CDR3nt: TGTGCCAGCAGCTTAGTCGGGGGCTCCCCAGCGGCCAACGTCCTGACTTTC; CDR3aa: CASSLVGGSPAANVLTF; d_gene: .; v_gene: TRBV11-2; j_gene: TRBJ2-6; abundance: .
CDR3nt: TGTGCCAGCAGCCAATCCCCCCCTGGCGGGGTCGCAGATACGCAGTATTTT; CDR3aa: CASSQSPPGGVADTQYF; d_gene: .; v_gene: TRBV4-2; j_gene: TRBJ2-3; abundance: .
CDR3nt: TGCAGCGTTGTAAACAGGGGCAACTATGGCTACACCTTC; CDR3aa: CSVVNRGNYGYTF; d_gene: TRBD1; v_gene: TRBV29-1; j_gene: TRBJ1-2; abundance: .
CDR3nt: TGCGCCAGCAGCCGGTCTCCTATACAGGGGGCCGGGGAGCTGTTTTTT; CDR3aa: CASSRSPIQGAGELFF; d_gene: TRBD1; v_gene: TRBV5-1; j_gene: TRBJ2-2; abundance: .
CDR3nt: TGCGCCAGCAGCCCCGACGGAGGGCAGGTGAACACTGAAGCTTTCTTT; CDR3aa: CASSPDGGQVNTEAFF; d_gene: .; v_gene: TRBV5-1; j_gene: TRBJ1-1; abundance: .
CDR3nt: TGCGCCAGCAGACCCGATATAGGCGGCTCCTACGAGCAGTACTTC; CDR3aa: CASRPDIGGSYEQYF; d_gene: .; v_gene: TRBV5-1; j_gene: TRBJ2-7; abundance: .
CDR3nt: TGCGCCAGCAGCTTTACTAGCGGGAGTGGTAATGAGCAGTTCTTC; CDR3aa: CASSFTSGSGNEQFF; d_gene: TRBD2; v_gene: TRBV5-1; j_gene: TRBJ2-1; abundance: .
CDR3nt: TGTGCCAGCTCACCAGTTCTACAGGGAAACTATGGCTACACCTTC; CDR3aa: CASSPVLQGNYGYTF; d_gene: .; v_gene: TRBV18; j_gene: TRBJ1-2; abundance: .
CDR3nt: TGTGCCAGCAGTTTATCAGGGACAGCAAATGAAAAACTGTTTTTT; CDR3aa: CASSLSGTANEKLFF; d_gene: TRBD1; v_gene: TRBV28; j_gene: TRBJ1-4; abundance: .
CDR3nt: TGTGCCAGCAGCTTGGATCTGAACATGAACACTGAAGCTTTCTTT; CDR3aa: CASSLDLNMNTEAFF; d_gene: .; v_gene: TRBV5-5; j_gene: TRBJ1-1; abundance: .
CDR3nt: TGTGCCAGCAGTGAGGGGACAGTTGCCTTGCGGGAAAAACTGTTTTTT; CDR3aa: CASSEGTVALREKLFF; d_gene: TRBD1; v_gene: TRBV6-1; j_gene: TRBJ1-4; abundance: .
CDR3nt: TGTGCCAGCAGTCGGACATGGCGATACGAGCAGTACTTC; CDR3aa: CASSRTWRYEQYF; d_gene: .; v_gene: TRBV27; j_gene: TRBJ2-7; abundance: .
CDR3nt: TGTGCCAGCAGCTTGGGACTAGCGGACACCGGGGAGCTGTTTTTT; CDR3aa: CASSLGLADTGELFF; d_gene: TRBD2; v_gene: TRBV5-4; j_gene: TRBJ2-2; abundance: once
CDR3nt: TGTGCCAGCAGCTTAGATGAGGGGAATGGCTACACCTTC; CDR3aa: CASSLDEGNGYTF; d_gene: .; v_gene: TRBV11-3; j_gene: TRBJ1-2; abundance: few
CDR3nt: TGTGCCAGCAGGAAAGGGGCGGGGGGGTCAGATACGCAGTATTTT; CDR3aa: CASRKGAGGSDTQYF; d_gene: TRBD2; v_gene: TRBV2; j_gene: TRBJ2-3; abundance: .
CDR3nt: TGTGCCAGCTCACCACTAATTGGTCGTGGGTCCGAGCAGTACTTC; CDR3aa: CASSPLIGRGSEQYF; d_gene: .; v_gene: TRBV18; j_gene: TRBJ2-7; abundance: .
CDR3nt: TGTGCCAGCAGCCCTAGCACCGGGACAGAGGACAATGAGCAGTTCTTC; CDR3aa: CASSPSTGTEDNEQFF; d_gene: TRBD1; v_gene: TRBV28; j_gene: TRBJ2-1; abundance: .
CDR3nt: TGTGCCAGCAGTGATCCAGCCTCAGGGGCCAACGTCCTGACTTTC; CDR3aa: CASSDPASGANVLTF; d_gene: .; v_gene: TRBV2; j_gene: TRBJ2-6; abundance: .
CDR3nt: TGTGCCAGCAGTCTCCGGGGGAATCAGCCCCAGCATTTT; CDR3aa: CASSLRGNQPQHF; d_gene: .; v_gene: TRBV27; j_gene: TRBJ1-5; abundance: .
CDR3nt: TGTGCCAGCAGCTCATCGGGTGGGGGCTATGGCTACACCTTC; CDR3aa: CASSSSGGGYGYTF; d_gene: .; v_gene: TRBV6-1; j_gene: TRBJ1-2; abundance: .
CDR3nt: TGTGCCAGCAGTGCTCCCTCCGGAAAACTGTTTTTT; CDR3aa: CASSAPSGKLFF; d_gene: .; v_gene: TRBV6-1; j_gene: TRBJ1-4; abundance: .
CDR3nt: TGTGCCAGCAGCTCCATGGGGCGGTCGTATGGCGAGCAGTACTTC; CDR3aa: CASSSMGRSYGEQYF; d_gene: .; v_gene: TRBV25-1; j_gene: TRBJ2-7; abundance: .
CDR3nt: TGTGCCAGCCAGACCGAGGACTACACAGATACGCAGTATTTT; CDR3aa: CASQTEDYTDTQYF; d_gene: .; v_gene: TRBV7-9; j_gene: TRBJ2-3; abundance: .